These T cell receptor beta chains were read from a single sample in a study of OX40 agonist ivuxolimab in advanced cancers. Sequenced by immunoSEQ multiplex PCR; TCRdb stores in-frame clones only, minus some. This table has tens of thousands of clones, roughly 82% appearing once. The sample was CD4+ or CD8+ T cells sorted from blood, taken in a trial of the OX40 agonist ivuxolimab. These receptors were obtained from an adult with an advanced solid tumor such as melanoma, head and neck, liver or kidney cancer. Each CDR3 is given with its conserved first and last residue. D genes are given only for firm matches. Only some rows state a clone size, as once, few, many or a class for expanded clones.

CDR3: CASSLVMQGITGVEFF; DNA: TGTGCCAGCAGCTTAGTTATGCAGGGGATAACTGGTGTGGAGTTCTTC; V: TRBV7-9; size: NA; D: NA; J: TRBJ2-1
CDR3: CASSLKTPDQPQHF; DNA: TGTGCCAGCAGCTTGAAGACACCCGATCAGCCCCAGCATTTT; V: TRBV5-8; size: few; D: NA; J: TRBJ1-5
CDR3: CASSPRQINTGELFF; DNA: TGTGCCAGCAGCCCTCGACAGATAAACACCGGGGAGCTGTTTTTT; V: TRBV5-4; size: NA; D: NA; J: TRBJ2-2
CDR3: CASSTGEVREQFF; DNA: TGTGCCAGCAGTACGGGAGAAGTCCGGGAGCAGTTCTTC; V: TRBV28; size: NA; D: NA; J: TRBJ2-1
CDR3: CASNENPGQGTSYEQYF; DNA: TGTGCCAGCAACGAGAACCCGGGACAGGGGACATCCTACGAGCAGTACTTC; V: TRBV7-9; size: NA; D: TRBD1; J: TRBJ2-7
CDR3: CASSRRDRGQNEQYF; DNA: TGTGCCAGCAGTCGCAGGGACAGGGGGCAAAACGAGCAGTACTTC; V: TRBV7-8; size: NA; D: TRBD1; J: TRBJ2-7
CDR3: CATWTASNEKLFF; DNA: TGTGCCACTTGGACAGCAAGTAATGAAAAACTGTTTTTT; V: TRBV6-5; size: NA; D: NA; J: TRBJ1-4
CDR3: CASSLSGWRREKLFF; DNA: TGTGCCAGCAGCTTGTCGGGCTGGAGACGTGAAAAACTGTTTTTT; V: TRBV5-4; size: NA; D: NA; J: TRBJ1-4
CDR3: CASSPAGSSYNEQFF; DNA: TGTGCCAGTAGTCCGGCGGGGAGCTCCTACAATGAGCAGTTCTTC; V: TRBV19; size: NA; D: NA; J: TRBJ2-1
CDR3: CASRAGYVHYSNQPQHF; DNA: TGTGCCAGCAGAGCGGGGTACGTCCATTATAGCAATCAGCCCCAGCATTTT; V: TRBV5-5; size: NA; D: NA; J: TRBJ1-5
CDR3: CASSGTCMRKTYGYTF; DNA: TGTGCCAGCAGTGGGACTTGCATGCGAAAGACCTATGGCTACACCTTC; V: TRBV6-1; size: once; D: NA; J: TRBJ1-2
CDR3: CASSRDSYNQPQHF; DNA: TGTGCCAGCAGTCGGGACAGCTACAATCAGCCCCAGCATTTT; V: TRBV6-5; size: NA; D: TRBD1; J: TRBJ1-5
CDR3: CASTSSGGINSYNEQFF; DNA: TGTGCCAGCACGTCCTCCGGGGGGATTAACTCCTACAATGAGCAGTTCTTC; V: TRBV28; size: once; D: TRBD2; J: TRBJ2-1
CDR3: CASSLMAGYEQFF; DNA: TGTGCCAGCAGCTTGATGGCAGGGTATGAGCAGTTCTTC; V: TRBV5-7; size: NA; D: NA; J: TRBJ2-1
CDR3: CASSVARWGQFSGNTIYF; DNA: TGTGCCAGCAGCGTAGCTAGGTGGGGCCAGTTCTCTGGAAACACCATATATTTT; V: TRBV9; size: NA; D: NA; J: TRBJ1-3
CDR3: CASSPDRGQVETQYF; DNA: TGTGCCAGCAGTCCGGACAGGGGGCAGGTGGAGACCCAGTACTTC; V: TRBV6-1; size: NA; D: TRBD1; J: TRBJ2-5
CDR3: CASSVDTASYNEQFF; DNA: TGTGCCAGCAGCGTAGATACAGCCAGCTACAATGAGCAGTTCTTC; V: TRBV9; size: once; D: NA; J: TRBJ2-1
CDR3: CASSQDFAGTGGRNTEAFF; DNA: TGTGCCAGCAGCCAAGATTTTGCCGGGACAGGGGGCCGAAACACTGAAGCTTTCTTT; V: TRBV14; size: NA; D: TRBD1; J: TRBJ1-1
CDR3: CASSQYSLVGTEAFF; DNA: TGCGCCAGCAGTCAATACTCTTTGGTGGGTACTGAAGCTTTCTTT; V: TRBV10-2; size: few; D: NA; J: TRBJ1-1